One sample yielded the 21 T cell receptor beta chains listed below, sequenced in a study of shared clonotypes between healthy human individuals. CD45RO-negative CD8 cells positively selected for CCR7 made up the naive population, which excluded terminally differentiated effector memory CD45RA+ cells. Assay used: immunoSEQ multiplex PCR; TCRdb lists only in-frame clones, some missing. The sample has around 2.1 million clones; 90% to 95% are singletons. Sequenced input: naive CD8+ T cells from PBMCs. The receptors come from a man aged 18 to 35 in good health. Some clones in this sample may be carry-over from other donors' samples.

The CDR3 DNA follows: TGTGCCAGCAGTCGGGCCGGGGGGGCGGAAGAGACCCAGTACTTC. It specifies CASSRAGGAEETQYF. V and J are TRBV5-4 and TRBJ2-5; 8 bases fit TRBD2. The CDR3 has 15 amino acids. Germline-derived CDR1 and CDR2 are SGHNT and YYREEE (reference sequence). Trimming cost V 5 bases and J 3 bases; bases outside gene matches: 9.

This chain links TRBV19 with TRBJ2-7; 7 bases map to TRBD2. Per the germline V gene, CDR1 is LNHDA and CDR2 is SQIVND (reference sequence). V was clipped by 4 bases and J by 2 bases; unmatched bases: 5. The CDR3 consists of 14 residues. The CDR3 region is CASSNPSGTYEQYF. The CDR3 DNA follows: TGTGCCAGTAGTAACCCTAGCGGAACCTACGAGCAGTACTTC.

The J gene is TRBJ2-5, the V gene TRBV7-9, with D perhaps given as TRBD1 or TRBD2 (5 bases each). Germline V lookup: CDR1 SEHNR, CDR2 FQNEAQ (reference sequence). V was cut by 5 bases and J by 7 bases, with 11 bases left in between. There are 12 residues in the CDR3. The CDR3 DNA sequence: TGTGCCAGCAGCGGAGGTGGGGGGACCCAGTACTTC. Its translation is CASSGGGGTQYF.

The CDR3 loop is CASSYTGGQLDGYTF. CDR3 in DNA: TGTGCCAGCAGTTACACGGGCGGTCAGCTAGATGGCTACACCTTC. The chain carries TRBV6-5 and TRBJ1-2; D unclear. V shed 2 bases and J shed 6 bases, with 16 bases lying between them. Germline V gene sequence: CDR1 MNHEY, CDR2 SVGAGI. This CDR3 contains 15 residues.

This clone was seen once. The gene calls are TRBV27 and TRBJ2-1; no clear D gene. Between the trimmed V and J ends, which lost 3 bases and 6 bases, there was a span of 12 bases. Germline V CDR1 and CDR2: MNHEY, SMNVEV (reference sequence). The length of the CDR3 is 14 residues. The DNA of the CDR3 is TGTGCCAGCAGTTTGGGGTTTAGGAGCAATGAGCAGTTCTTC. It is translated as CASSLGFRSNEQFF.

Comment on this clone: The same CDR3 arises from other DNA sequences in this sample as well. The chain joins TRBV5-4 to TRBJ2-7, with D perhaps TRBD1 (6 bases). V was cut by 4 bases and J by 2 bases, with 10 bases left in between. The CDR3 runs to 13 residues. Germline V gene data show CDR1 as SGHNT and CDR2 as YYREEE (reference sequence). As DNA, the CDR3 is TGTGCCAGCAGCCCGGACAGAGCCTACGAGCAGTACTTC. Encoded protein: CASSPDRAYEQYF.

The V call is TRBV4-3, the J call TRBJ2-1; perhaps TRBD2 as D (5 bases). Deletions cut 1 base from V and 4 bases from J, with 14 bases between. Germline V gene data show CDR1 as LGHNA and CDR2 as YSLEER. This CDR3 comprises 16 residues. The CDR3 DNA reads as TGCGCCAGCAGCCAAGCCGGTGGCGGAGGTTACAATGAGCAGTTCTTC. The encoded protein is CASSQAGGGGYNEQFF.

The chain has TRBV7-2 and TRBJ1-1, with TRBD1 as a possible D gene (5 bases). Germline CDR1 reads SGHTA; CDR2 reads FQGNSA. The CDR3 contains 12 residues. Trimming removed 5 bases at V and 8 bases at J, with 12 bases between. DNA for the CDR3: TGTGCCAGCAGCCCAAGGGGACGGGAAGCTTTCTTT. This sequence encodes CASSPRGREAFF. Complete variable domain (other parts from reference TRBV7-2 and TRBJ1-1): GAGVSQSPSNKVTEKGKDVELRCDPISGHTALYWYRQSLGQGLEFLIYFQGNSAPDKSGLPSDRFSAERTGGSVSTLTIQRTQQEDSAVYLCASSPRGREAFFGQGTRLTVV.

This clone was seen a few times. This chain uses TRBV6-5 with TRBJ1-2; no clear D. Germline V gene lookup returns CDR1 MNHEY and CDR2 SVGAGI. The CDR3 runs to 13 residues. The ends were cut back, 4 bases at V and 5 bases at J, with 11 bases in the middle. Here the CDR3 DNA reads TGTGCCAGCAGTTCTCAAGGAGGGTATGGCTACACCTTC. Residues: CASSSQGGYGYTF.

The chain links TRBV7-3 to TRBJ2-7; tentatively, D is TRBD1 (7 bases). This CDR3 region has 15 residues. The V gene lost 5 bases and the J gene lost 3 bases, with 17 bases spanning the gap. CDR1 and CDR2 from the germline V gene are SGHTA and FQGTGA. In DNA, the CDR3 is TGTGCCAGCAGCCCCGGGGCAGGGGGGTTCTACGAGCAGTACTTC. Its protein is CASSPGAGGFYEQYF. The whole variable domain, filled in from reference TRBV7-3 and TRBJ2-7, reads GAGVSQTPSNKVTEKGKYVELRCDPISGHTALYWYRQSLGQGPEFLIYFQGTGAADDSGLPNDRFFAVRPEGSVSTLKIQRTERGDSAVYLCASSPGAGGFYEQYFGPGTRLTVT.

The V and J genes are TRBV25-1 and TRBJ2-5, with D uncertain. The J call may not be correct, given that the DNA end is closer to TRBJ2-7. The germline CDR1 and CDR2 sequences are MGHDK and SYGVNS. The CDR3 length is 10 residues. The CDR3 region is CARADFEQYF. The CDR3 nucleotides are TGTGCCAGGGCGGATTTCGAGCAGTACTTC.

The rearrangement joins TRBV7-8 to TRBJ2-1; 10 nucleotides align to TRBD1. This CDR3 spans 15 amino acids. Losses at the gene ends were 1 base for V and 7 bases for J; bases not matched to a gene: 4. The V gene's germline CDR1 is SGHVS and CDR2 FQNEAQ. CDR3 coding DNA: TGTGCCAGCAGCTTAGAGACAGGGGGCTTAAATGAGCAGTTCTTC. As protein: CASSLETGGLNEQFF.

This chain connects TRBV27 to TRBJ2-1, with 9 bases identical to TRBD2. Per germline, CDR1 MNHEY and CDR2 SMNVEV (reference sequence). The length of the CDR3 is 16 residues. V was clipped by 5 bases and J by 4 bases; unmatched bases: 9. CDR3 DNA sequence: TGTGCCAGCAGTCCCTCTAGCGGGGAGAGGTACAATGAGCAGTTCTTC. Protein product: CASSPSSGERYNEQFF.

The rearrangement uses TRBV7-6 and TRBJ2-5; 10 bases are a match to TRBD2. V shed 4 bases and J 1 base; nucleotides not matched to a gene: 15. This CDR3 spans 19 amino acids. Germline assignment: CDR1 SGHVS and CDR2 FNYEAQ. CDR3 in amino acids: CASSSSQREGRGVQETQYF. The CDR3 DNA sequence: TGTGCCAGCAGCTCAAGCCAGCGGGAGGGCCGGGGGGTCCAAGAGACCCAGTACTTC.

J is TRBJ2-7 and V is TRBV11-2; 9 positions agree with TRBD1. CDR3 length: 15 residues. Unmatched junction bases numbered 7, after V lost 7 bases and J lost 0 bases. The germline gives CDR1 SGHAT, CDR2 FQNNGV. CDR3 sequence (DNA): TGTGCCAGCACCCTACAGGGGGCCCTCTCCTACGAGCAGTACTTC. It encodes CASTLQGALSYEQYF.

Regarding this clone: Different DNA sequences within this sample yield the same CDR3. V gene TRBV9 combines with J gene TRBJ2-7; D may be TRBD2 (6 bases). The CDR3 is 13 residues long. Germline V gives CDR1 SGDLS, CDR2 YYNGEE. The V end lost 3 bases, the J end lost 2 bases, and 9 bases lay between the germline ends. The CDR3 region is CASSAGTAYEQYF. The CDR3 nucleotides read TGTGCCAGCAGCGCCGGGACTGCCTACGAGCAGTACTTC.

This chain joins TRBV27 and TRBJ1-2; TRBD1 might be the D (5 bases). The V gene's germline CDR1 is MNHEY and CDR2 SMNVEV (reference sequence). The ends were cut back, 2 bases at V and 4 bases at J, with 11 bases in the middle. The CDR3 is 14 residues long. This chain's CDR3 is CASSLQGGAYGYTF. CDR3 sequence (DNA): TGTGCCAGCAGTTTACAGGGTGGTGCCTATGGCTACACCTTC.

The rearrangement joins TRBV15 to TRBJ2-2; TRBD1 matches 8 bases. Germline CDR1 and CDR2: LNHNV and YYDKDF (reference sequence). This CDR3 has 17 residues. The J segment lost 0 bases and the V segment lost 7 bases, leaving 10 bases of the junction unmatched. CDR3 sequence reads: CATNPAGTGPNTGELFF. The DNA for the CDR3 is TGTGCCACCAACCCAGCTGGGACAGGACCGAACACCGGGGAGCTGTTTTTT.

The rearrangement joins TRBV30 to TRBJ1-2, with D uncertain. This CDR3 has 16 residues. The germline V gene encodes CDR1 GTSNPN and CDR2 SVGIG (reference sequence). Trimming stripped 0 bases from V and 0 bases from J, with 14 bases between. The CDR3 DNA reads TGTGCCTGGAGTGTAGGAGAGAACCTAGCTAACTATGGCTACACCTTC. Its protein product is CAWSVGENLANYGYTF. Supplemented by reference TRBV30 and TRBJ1-2, the full variable domain reads SQTIHQWPATLVQPVGSPLSLECTVEGTSNPNLYWYRQAAGRGLQLLFYSVGIGQISSEVPQNLSASRPQDRQFILSSKKLLLSDSGFYLCAWSVGENLANYGYTFGSGTRLTVV.

This clone was seen just once. The chain combines TRBV28 with TRBJ2-2; 10 bases fit TRBD2. The CDR3 runs 15 residues. Losses at the gene ends were 3 bases for V and 7 bases for J; bases not matched to a gene: 5. CDR1 and CDR2 (germline): MDHEN, SYDVKM. The CDR3 protein is CASSFLAGVFGELFF. The CDR3 coding sequence is TGTGCCAGCAGTTTTCTAGCGGGAGTTTTCGGGGAGCTGTTTTTT.

The rearrangement uses TRBV7-9 and TRBJ2-2; D ambiguous. CDR3 length: 8 residues. Germline CDR1 reads SEHNR; CDR2 reads FQNEAQ (reference sequence). CDR3: CSTGELFF. CDR3 bases: TGTTCAACCGGGGAGCTGTTTTTT.